One and the same sample provided the 32 T cell receptor beta chains below, sequenced in a study of blood T cell repertoires in COVID-19. The table came from immunoSEQ multiplex PCR; TCRdb's copy has only in-frame clones and leaves some out. The sample lists hundreds of thousands of clones, around 91% occurring once. Sequenced: PBMCs or T cells enriched from blood (not recorded which). The receptors originated from a man aged 25-45 years who had been exposed to COVID-19.

The rearrangement joins TRBV7-2 to TRBJ2-3; 8 bases line up with TRBD2. Germline CDR1 is SGHTA and CDR2 is FQGNSA. There are 15 residues in the CDR3. V shed 4 bases and J 5 bases; nucleotides not matched to a gene: 8. The CDR3 region has the DNA TGTGCCAGCAGCTCCCGGGGGGGACCTATAGATACGCAGTATTTT. Protein sequence: CASSSRGGPIDTQYF.

The CDR3 reads CASSLGQGGYNSPLHF. The CDR3 nucleotides are TGTGCCAGCAGCCTCGGACAGGGAGGGTATAATTCACCCCTCCACTTT. V is TRBV7-6 and J is TRBJ1-6, with 8 bases fitting TRBD1. Germline CDR1 reads SGHVS; CDR2 reads FNYEAQ. V dropped 5 bases and J dropped 4; count of bases not matched to a gene: 7. The CDR3 consists of 16 residues.

V and J are TRBV19 and TRBJ2-4; D might be TRBD2 (5 bases). The CDR3 covers 13 residues. Germline-derived CDR1 and CDR2 are LNHDA and SQIVND (reference sequence). The ends were cut back, 1 base at V and 8 bases at J, with 9 bases in the middle. Here the CDR3 DNA reads TGTGCCAGTAGTATAGCGACACTAGACATTCAGTACTTC. Residues: CASSIATLDIQYF.

The rearrangement links TRBV3-1 (or the pseudogene TRBV3-2) to TRBJ1-6; no clear D. CDR1 LGHDT and CDR2 YNNKEL come from the germline V gene (reference sequence). V lost 4 bases and J lost 6, with 19 bases in between. CDR3 length: 17 amino acids. CDR3 region: CASSREGPRPANSPLHF. The CDR3 DNA reads TGTGCCAGCAGCCGCGAGGGCCCCCGTCCCGCTAATTCACCCCTCCACTTT.

The rearrangement uses TRBV15 and TRBJ1-1; TRBD1 is a possible D gene (6 bases). Germline assignment: CDR1 LNHNV and CDR2 YYDKDF (reference sequence). This CDR3 is built from 18 residues. V shed 5 bases and J shed 5 bases, with 27 bases lying between them. The CDR3 spells CATSVGYNRDIFGTEAFF. CDR3 sequence (DNA): TGTGCCACCAGCGTGGGTTATAACAGGGATATTTTTGGGACTGAAGCTTTCTTT.

In this sample, this clone turned up once. The V and J genes are TRBV7-6 and TRBJ1-3; D may be TRBD1 (6 bases). Germline V gene data show CDR1 as SGHVS and CDR2 as FNYEAQ. The CDR3 has 16 amino acids. The V gene lost 6 bases and the J gene lost 0 bases, with 15 bases spanning the gap. The CDR3 nucleotides are TGTGCCAGCAGTCCAACTACAGGGCACTCTGGAAACACCATATATTTT. Protein product: CASSPTTGHSGNTIYF. Variable domain in full (rest from reference TRBV7-6 and TRBJ1-3): GAGVSQSPRYKVTKRGQDVALRCDPISGHVSLYWYRQALGQGPEFLTYFNYEAQQDKSGLPNDRFSAERPEGSISTLTIQRTEQRDSAMYRCASSPTTGHSGNTIYFGEGSWLTVV.

This sequence joins TRBV2 and TRBJ2-5; 14 bases are a match to TRBD2. V was pared by 5 bases and J by 9 bases, with 2 bases of the junction left unmatched. This CDR3 contains 13 residues. CDR1 and CDR2 (germline): SNHLY, FYNNEI. CDR3 bases: TGTGCCAGCAGTTCGACTAGCGGGGGGGCCCAGTACTTC. This codes for CASSSTSGGAQYF.

The V gene is TRBV2, the J gene TRBJ2-1, with 12 bases identical to TRBD2. There are 16 residues in the CDR3. Germline CDR1 is SNHLY and CDR2 is FYNNEI. V lost 5 bases, J lost 9 bases, and 11 bases stayed unmatched. CDR3 bases: TGTGCCAGCAGTAAGGATCTAGCGGGGGGGCGAGGTGAGCAGTTCTTC. Amino acids: CASSKDLAGGRGEQFF. Full variable domain (outside the CDR3, taken from reference TRBV2 and TRBJ2-1): EPEVTQTPSHQVTQMGQEVILRCVPISNHLYFYWYRQILGQKVEFLVSFYNNEISEKSEIFDDQFSVERPDGSNFTLKIRSTKLEDSAMYFCASSKDLAGGRGEQFFGPGTRLTVL.

The chain combines TRBV12-3 or TRBV12-4 with TRBJ1-4; D gene unclear. V lost 3 bases to trimming and J lost 10 bases, with 12 bases between them. CDR3 length: 13 amino acids. For the CDR3, the DNA is TGTGCCAGCAGTTTGGAACAGTCCGGAAAACTGTTTTTT. Protein: CASSLEQSGKLFF.

This sequence joins TRBV10-1 and TRBJ2-7, with 10 positions matching TRBD1. Germline loops: CDR1 WNHNN, CDR2 SYGVQD (reference sequence). The CDR3 totals 13 residues. Trimming took 7 bases from V and 5 from J; bases not matched to a gene: 5. Written as DNA, the CDR3 is TGCGCCAGCACCTCGGACAGGGGGGACGAGCAGTACTTC. Translating it yields CASTSDRGDEQYF.

The chain joins TRBV4-1 to TRBJ2-1; TRBD2 matches 15 bases. Germline CDR1 MGHRA, CDR2 YSYEKL. The trim removed 1 base at V and 7 bases at J, leaving 8 bases unmatched. The CDR3 has 18 amino acids. The DNA for the CDR3 is TGCGCCAGCAGCCAAGGTAGGACTAGCGGGGGGGCCGAGAATGAGCAGTTCTTC. Protein sequence: CASSQGRTSGGAENEQFF.

This chain connects TRBV19 to TRBJ1-1, with a tentative D call TRBD1 (5 bases). The CDR3 runs 16 residues. Trimming removed 6 bases from V and 5 bases from J, with 22 bases in between. The V gene's germline CDR1 is LNHDA and CDR2 SQIVND (reference sequence). The CDR3 spells CASRPDGTRGVTEAFF. DNA for the CDR3: TGTGCCAGTAGGCCCGATGGGACCCGGGGGGTAACTGAAGCTTTCTTT.

The CDR3 sequence: CASRFTGEKLFF. CDR3 nucleotides: TGTGCCAGCAGGTTTACAGGAGAAAAACTGTTTTTT. J is TRBJ1-4 and V is TRBV12-3 or TRBV12-4, with a weak D call TRBD1 (5 bases). The CDR3 runs 12 residues. V was trimmed by 6 bases and J by 8 bases, leaving 10 bases between them.

The V call is TRBV9, the J call TRBJ2-6; 9 bases line up with TRBD1. The length of the CDR3 is 17 residues. Germline lookup yields CDR1 SGDLS and CDR2 YYNGEE. V lost 4 bases, J lost 0 bases, and 5 bases stayed unmatched. The CDR3 protein is CASSPGTGNSGANVLTF. Written as DNA, the CDR3 is TGTGCCAGCAGCCCCGGGACAGGGAACTCTGGGGCCAACGTCCTGACTTTC.

The rearrangement uses TRBV15 and TRBJ1-1; TRBD1 agrees at 7 bases. Germline V gene lookup returns CDR1 LNHNV and CDR2 YYDKDF (reference sequence). The ends lost 0 bases at V and 8 bases at J; junction bases unmatched: 6. The CDR3 has 14 amino acids. CDR3 region: CATSREATTGEAFF. CDR3 nucleotide sequence: TGTGCCACCAGCAGAGAGGCGACGACAGGGGAAGCTTTCTTT.

The chain has TRBV20-1 and TRBJ1-2; D call uncertain. Per germline, CDR1 DFQATT and CDR2 SNEGSKA (reference sequence). There are 11 residues in the CDR3. The ends were cut back, 3 bases at V and 5 bases at J, with 7 bases in the middle. The DNA for the CDR3 is TGCAGTGCTAGTTTCGAGTATGGCTACACCTTC. The encoded protein is CSASFEYGYTF.

The V and J genes are TRBV13 and TRBJ1-2, with D perhaps TRBD1 (6 bases). The CDR3 covers 13 residues. Germline V gene sequence: CDR1 PRHDT, CDR2 FYEKMQ (reference sequence). V lost 1 base and J 8 bases, leaving 11 bases between the germline ends. The CDR3: CASSLEEGVGYTF. In DNA form, the CDR3 reads TGTGCCAGCAGCTTAGAAGAGGGGGTGGGCTACACCTTC.

The CDR3 reads CASSQELAQGAGNTIYF. The CDR3, as DNA: TGTGCCAGCAGCCAAGAATTGGCGCAGGGCGCAGGAAACACCATATATTTT. The chain has TRBV4-2 and TRBJ1-3; maybe TRBD1 (5 bases). Trimming left V 0 bases short and J 4 bases short, with 16 bases between. This CDR3 is 17 amino acids long. Germline-derived CDR1 and CDR2 are LGHNA and YNFKEQ.

The chain links TRBV11-2 to TRBJ1-1, with D unclear. The CDR3 sequence is 16 residues long. The V and J ends lost 1 base and 0 bases respectively, with 12 bases between them. Per germline, CDR1 SGHAT and CDR2 FQNNGV. Written as DNA, the CDR3 is TGTGCCAGCAGCTTAGGAGGTACGCAGATGAACACTGAAGCTTTCTTT. Protein sequence: CASSLGGTQMNTEAFF.

The gene calls are TRBV7-3 and TRBJ2-7; weak D call: TRBD2 (6 bases). V gave up 5 bases and J gave up 2 bases, with 16 bases separating them. The CDR3 has 15 amino acids. CDR1 and CDR2 (germline): SGHTA, FQGTGA. The CDR3 sequence is CASSPDGGLPYEQYF. CDR3 nucleotide sequence: TGTGCCAGCAGCCCCGATGGGGGACTTCCCTACGAGCAGTACTTC. The entire variable domain, with the rest obtained from reference TRBV7-3 and TRBJ2-7, is as follows: GAGVSQTPSNKVTEKGKYVELRCDPISGHTALYWYRQSLGQGPEFLIYFQGTGAADDSGLPNDRFFAVRPEGSVSTLKIQRTERGDSAVYLCASSPDGGLPYEQYFGPGTRLTVT.

The chain employs TRBV18 and TRBJ1-2; TRBD1 might be the D (5 bases). Per the germline V gene, CDR1 is KGHSH and CDR2 is LQKENI. V dropped 4 bases and J dropped 2 bases, with 14 bases sitting between them. This CDR3 region has 15 residues. In DNA, the CDR3 is TGTGCCAGCTCACTGCAGGGTGGTGAGAACTATGGCTACACCTTC. Encoded protein: CASSLQGGENYGYTF.

The chain links TRBV9 to TRBJ1-2, with 7 bases lining up with TRBD1. With 4 bases clipped from V and 4 bases from J, the junction kept 7 bases outside the gene matches. There are 14 residues in the CDR3. The germline V gene has CDR1 SGDLS and CDR2 YYNGEE. DNA of the CDR3: TGTGCCAGCAGCAAACAGGGGCCCGGCTATGGCTACACCTTC. Translation: CASSKQGPGYGYTF. Variable domain in full (rest from reference TRBV9 and TRBJ1-2): DSGVTQTPKHLITATGQRVTLRCSPRSGDLSVYWYQQSLDQGLQFLIQYYNGEERAKGNILERFSAQQFPDLHSELNLSSLELGDSALYFCASSKQGPGYGYTFGSGTRLTVV.

V gene TRBV12-3 or TRBV12-4 combines with J gene TRBJ1-2, with D unclear. The CDR3 has 12 amino acids. The V and J ends lost 4 bases and 6 bases respectively, with 9 bases between them. The CDR3 nucleotides read TGTGCCAGCAGTTGGTTCAGTGATGGCTACACCTTC. Protein: CASSWFSDGYTF.

The CDR3 coding sequence is TGCAGCGTTGACGAGGAGGAGGGCTTTGGCTACACCTTC. It translates to CSVDEEEGFGYTF. The chain carries TRBV29-1 and TRBJ1-2; D gene uncertain. Germline CDR1 is SQVTM and CDR2 is ANQGSEA. Trimming took off 3 bases at V and 7 bases at J, with 15 bases between the two ends. This CDR3 is built from 13 residues.

The chain links TRBV9 to TRBJ2-7, with TRBD1 matching over 8 bases. The CDR3 runs 13 residues. The V gene's germline CDR1 is SGDLS and CDR2 YYNGEE. V lost 8 bases and J lost 3; bases outside the gene matches: 7. CDR3 sequence reads: CASGHGQGYEQYF. In nucleotides, the CDR3 is TGTGCCAGTGGGCACGGACAGGGCTACGAGCAGTACTTC.

The chain recombines TRBV18 with TRBJ2-2; D not resolved. Germline V CDR1 and CDR2: KGHSH, LQKENI. The CDR3 runs to 16 residues. The V gene lost 2 bases and the J gene lost 2 bases, with 12 bases spanning the gap. CDR3 in amino acids: CASSPSGLRNTGELFF. The CDR3, as DNA: TGTGCCAGCTCACCATCCGGTCTTCGAAACACCGGGGAGCTGTTTTTT.

Written as DNA, the CDR3 is TGTGCCAGCAGACGAAGTACTGGCAATGAGCAGTTCTTC. Translated, it gives CASRRSTGNEQFF. The genes are TRBV6-5 and TRBJ2-1, with D unresolved. V dropped 6 bases and J dropped 6 bases, with 12 bases sitting between them. Germline V gene data show CDR1 as MNHEY and CDR2 as SVGAGI. The CDR3 spans 13 residues.

The chain combines TRBV4-2 with TRBJ2-1; weak D call: TRBD2 (5 bases). V was trimmed by 1 base and J by 2 bases, leaving 9 bases between them. CDR1 LGHNA and CDR2 YNFKEQ come from the germline V gene. This CDR3 contains 15 residues. CDR3 nucleotides: TGTGCCAGCAGCCAAGTCTTGACTACCTACAATGAGCAGTTCTTC. It translates to CASSQVLTTYNEQFF.

The chain recombines TRBV7-2 with TRBJ1-1; D uncertain. The germline V gene has CDR1 SGHTA and CDR2 FQGNSA. V shed 3 bases and J shed 0 bases, with 8 bases lying between them. The CDR3 runs to 14 residues. CDR3 bases: TGTGCCAGCAGCTTTTCGGCGGTGAACACTGAAGCTTTCTTT. Amino acid sequence: CASSFSAVNTEAFF.

This CDR3 is CASSLAFYARRTGGPETQYF. The CDR3 bases are TGCGCCAGCAGCTTGGCCTTTTACGCGCGCCGGACAGGGGGTCCAGAGACCCAGTACTTC. V usage is TRBV5-1 and J usage is TRBJ2-5; 10 nucleotides align to TRBD1. Trimming cost V 0 bases and J 4 bases; bases outside gene matches: 18. The CDR3 is 20 amino acids. The germline V gene encodes CDR1 SGHRS and CDR2 YFSETQ. The entire variable domain, with the rest obtained from reference TRBV5-1 and TRBJ2-5, is as follows: KAGVTQTPRYLIKTRGQQVTLSCSPISGHRSVSWYQQTPGQGLQFLFEYFSETQRNKGNFPGRFSGRQFSNSRSEMNVSTLELGDSALYLCASSLAFYARRTGGPETQYFGPGTRLLVL.

The V and J genes are TRBV6-5 and TRBJ2-7, with 7 bases fitting TRBD2. This CDR3 has 13 amino acids. With V trimmed by 10 bases and J by 6 bases, 12 bases remained unmatched. The germline V gene has CDR1 MNHEY and CDR2 SVGAGI. The CDR3 reads CAISEGRVGEQYF. As DNA, the CDR3 is TGTGCCATCTCCGAGGGGAGGGTGGGCGAGCAGTACTTC.

This clone was observed once. The rearrangement uses TRBV5-4 and TRBJ2-3; D possibly corresponds to TRBD2 (5 bases). V was pared by 0 bases and J by 0 bases, with 11 bases between. The CDR3 is made up of 16 amino acids. CDR1 SGHNT and CDR2 YYREEE come from the germline V gene (reference sequence). The CDR3 nucleotides are TGTGCCAGCAGCTTGGCCGCGCGGACTAGCACAGATACGCAGTATTTT. It codes for CASSLAARTSTDTQYF.